The 9 T cell receptor beta chains in this list originate from one sample, sequenced in a study of OX40 agonist ivuxolimab in advanced cancers. Measured with immunoSEQ multiplex PCR; TCRdb has only the in-frame clones, and not every one. The sample lists 85,000 or so clones; around 86% were seen once. Sequenced material: CD4+ or CD8+ T cells sorted from blood, taken in a trial of the OX40 agonist ivuxolimab. The receptors shown here come from an adult with an advanced solid tumor such as melanoma, head and neck, liver or kidney cancer.

The chain has TRBV28 and TRBJ2-2; D gene uncertain. Looked up from germline, CDR1 is MDHEN and CDR2 is SYDVKM. CDR3 length equals 15 residues. Trimming stripped 3 bases from V and 1 base from J, with 9 bases between. CDR3 bases: TGTGCCAGCAGTTTTTTCCCAGGGAACACCGGGGAGCTGTTTTTT. Protein: CASSFFPGNTGELFF.

This chain uses TRBV12-5 with TRBJ1-2, with D unclear. The V end was cut by 6 bases, the J end by 4 bases, with 15 bases between. The germline V gene has CDR1 LGHNT and CDR2 FRNRAP. The CDR3 contains 14 residues. CDR3 bases: TGTGCTAGTGGCCCTGAGACAACTCTCTATGGCTACACCTTC. It is translated as CASGPETTLYGYTF.

The chain uses TRBV30 and TRBJ1-1; 10 nucleotides align to TRBD1. The J segment lost 6 bases and the V segment lost 8 bases, leaving 12 bases of the junction unmatched. The CDR3 has 14 residues. The germline V gene has CDR1 GTSNPN and CDR2 SVGIG (reference sequence). The CDR3 is CARRGTGEGAEAFF. The CDR3 nucleotides read TGTGCCCGCCGAGGGACAGGGGAAGGAGCTGAAGCTTTCTTT.

The chain links TRBV28 to TRBJ2-1, with 7 bases fitting TRBD1. The CDR3 length is 13 residues. Germline CDR1 is MDHEN and CDR2 is SYDVKM. J lost 5 bases, V lost 3 bases, and 1 base had no gene match. CDR3 amino acids: CASSLGQNNEQFF. The CDR3 region has the DNA TGTGCCAGCAGTTTGGGACAGAACAATGAGCAGTTCTTC.

This chain joins TRBV4-1 and TRBJ2-7; 15 bases match TRBD2. This CDR3 spans 18 amino acids. V lost 3 bases, J lost 0 bases, and 6 bases stayed unmatched. The germline gives CDR1 MGHRA, CDR2 YSYEKL. CDR3 residues: CASSQPGLAGGSSYEQYF. The DNA of the CDR3 is TGCGCCAGCAGCCAGCCGGGACTAGCGGGGGGCAGCTCCTACGAGCAGTACTTC.

Only a few counts were recorded for this clone. This chain links TRBV5-1 with TRBJ1-2, with 7 bases that match TRBD1. This CDR3 has 15 residues. With 0 bases clipped from V and 6 bases from J, the junction kept 8 bases outside the gene matches. The V gene's germline CDR1 is SGHRS and CDR2 YFSETQ. The CDR3 protein is CASSLDGRDSDGYTF. In DNA, the CDR3 is TGCGCCAGCAGCTTGGATGGGAGGGACAGTGATGGCTACACCTTC.

This clone was counted a single time. V and J are TRBV18 and TRBJ2-2; 9 positions match TRBD1. The length of the CDR3 is 14 residues. In germline, CDR1 is KGHSH, CDR2 LQKENI. The V segment lost 5 bases and the J segment 6 bases; nucleotides outside the gene matches: 4. The CDR3, as DNA: TGTGCCAGCTCATTCGGACAGGGGCCCGGGGAGCTGTTTTTT. Its protein product is CASSFGQGPGELFF.

This chain uses TRBV19 with TRBJ2-7, with 7 bases lining up with TRBD2. This CDR3 comprises 15 residues. V lost 0 bases to trimming and J lost 2 bases; unmatched junction nucleotides: 4. Germline lookup yields CDR1 LNHDA and CDR2 SQIVND (reference sequence). CDR3 residues: CASSIEAREPYEQYF. The DNA of the CDR3 is TGTGCCAGTAGTATAGAGGCGCGGGAGCCCTACGAGCAGTACTTC.

This clone was detected many times. The chain joins TRBV14 to TRBJ1-3; 7 bases line up with TRBD1. The germline V gene has CDR1 SGHDN and CDR2 FVKESK. V was clipped by 6 bases and J by 0 bases; unmatched bases: 8. The CDR3 spans 16 residues. The CDR3 protein is CASSLTGFFSGNTIYF. The CDR3 DNA sequence: TGTGCCAGCAGTCTGACAGGGTTTTTCTCTGGAAACACCATATATTTT.